This T cell receptor (beta chain) appears in the sequencing data of a study of blood T cells in healthy people across ages. Regarding the study as a whole: Using unsorted PBMCs precluded a conclusive naive versus antigen-experienced comparison.

CDR1 MDHEN and CDR2 SYDVKM come from the germline V gene. The CDR3 contains 15 residues. V was pared by 2 bases and J by 4 bases, with 13 bases between. Only a few counts were recorded for this clonotype. The antigen is not known. Extraction yielded at least 6 micrograms of total RNA per sample. Combining a sample-barcoded 5' primer with a J-beta primer mix, a second PCR ran for about 7 to 11 cycles. TCRdb re-called the 5' RACE reads with MiXCR, one entry per CDR3 protein. The table shows 790,000 or so distinct CDR3 sequences, with just over 55% occurring only once. The chain uses TRBV28 and TRBJ2-3, with a weak D call TRBD2 (6 bases). The receptor's source is a man aged 40-49 years in good health. The sequencing input was blood. CDR3 in amino acids: CASSLGSLASDTQYF. The CDR3 nucleotides read TGTGCCAGCAGTTTAGGGAGTCTAGCGTCAGATACGCAGTATTTT. Full variable domain (outside the CDR3, taken from reference TRBV28 and TRBJ2-3): DVKVTQSSRYLVKRTGEKVFLECVQDMDHENMFWYRQDPGLGLRLIYFSYDVKMKEKGDIPEGYSVSREKKERFSLILESASTNQTSMYLCASSLGSLASDTQYFGPGTRLTVL.